Following are 18 T cell receptor beta chains from one sample sequenced in a study of blood T cell repertoires in COVID-19. TCRdb's copy holds only in-frame clones and misses some; the assay was immunoSEQ multiplex PCR. This sample has 300,000 to 350,000 clones; about 91% occur once, and the top ten carry approximately 9.3%. Sequences were obtained from peripheral blood. These receptors originate from a young man with COVID-19, enrolled during active disease.

The J gene is TRBJ2-7, the V gene TRBV11-2; 9 nucleotides agree with TRBD2. V dropped 4 bases and J dropped 3; count of bases not matched to a gene: 10. Germline lookup yields CDR1 SGHAT and CDR2 FQNNGV. This CDR3 comprises 16 residues. The CDR3, as DNA: TGTGCCAGCAGCTCCCTGCGCGGGAGGGACCTCTACGAGCAGTACTTC. It specifies CASSSLRGRDLYEQYF.

V and J are TRBV27 and TRBJ2-3, with TRBD1 matching over 7 bases. The CDR3 has 15 amino acids. The V and J ends lost 4 bases and 1 base, in that order; junction bases with no gene match: 5. In germline, CDR1 is MNHEY, CDR2 SMNVEV (reference sequence). The CDR3 bases are TGTGCCAGCAGTTACGCCGGACAGGGCACAGATACGCAGTATTTT. Translated: CASSYAGQGTDTQYF.

The rearrangement joins TRBV28 to TRBJ2-7; TRBD2 matches at 8 bases. The CDR3 covers 15 residues. CDR1 MDHEN and CDR2 SYDVKM come from the germline V gene. J was trimmed by 5 bases and V by 1 base; bases with no gene match: 7. CDR3 in DNA: TGTGCCAGCAGTTTATATACCAGCGGGAGCCACGAGCAGTACTTC. It yields the protein CASSLYTSGSHEQYF.

The chain is built from TRBV6-5 and TRBJ2-7, with D possibly matching TRBD2 (5 bases). Germline loops: CDR1 MNHEY, CDR2 SVGAGI. The CDR3 loop spans 12 amino acids. Trimming removed 5 bases at V and 5 bases at J, with 10 bases between. The DNA of the CDR3 is TGTGCCAGCAGTCCGGGGTTTCACGAGCAGTACTTC. It specifies CASSPGFHEQYF.

The chain couples TRBV6-2 or TRBV6-3 to TRBJ2-7, with D possibly TRBD2 on 6 matching bases. The CDR3 spans 12 residues. V was shortened by 5 bases and J by 4 bases, with 9 bases between the two germline ends. Germline-derived CDR1 and CDR2 are MNHEY and SVGEGT. CDR3 amino acids: CASSQEGYEQYF. CDR3 sequence (DNA): TGTGCCAGCAGTCAGGAGGGGTACGAGCAGTACTTC.

The chain joins TRBV4-2 to TRBJ2-7; a weak D match, TRBD2 (6 bases). Trimming stripped 5 bases from V and 4 bases from J, with 15 bases between. Per the germline V gene, CDR1 is LGHNA and CDR2 is YNFKEQ. CDR3 length: 14 amino acids. The CDR3 sequence is CASSSGTQGYEQYF. The CDR3 region has the DNA TGTGCCAGCAGCTCGGGGACTCAAGGTTACGAGCAGTACTTC.

Written as DNA, the CDR3 is TGTGCCTGGAGTCGTACAACGGGGGGAGGTCAGCCCCAGCATTTT. Protein sequence: CAWSRTTGGGQPQHF. The V gene is TRBV30, the J gene TRBJ1-5; the D gene is possibly TRBD1 (5 bases). This CDR3 is built from 15 residues. CDR1 and CDR2 (germline): GTSNPN, SVGIG (reference sequence). V lost 2 bases and J lost 6, with 17 bases in between.

This clone showed up just once. This chain links TRBV27 with TRBJ2-1, with TRBD1 matching over 7 bases. Germline CDR1 reads MNHEY; CDR2 reads SMNVEV (reference sequence). The CDR3 covers 17 residues. Trimming took 0 bases from V and 2 from J; bases not matched to a gene: 7. CDR3 nucleotides: TGTGCCAGCAGTTTATCTCCCCGCAGGGGGACCTACAATGAGCAGTTCTTC. The encoded protein is CASSLSPRRGTYNEQFF.

The chain joins TRBV5-1 to TRBJ1-1, with D hard to call. The CDR3 totals 16 residues. Trimming removed 0 bases at V and 5 bases at J, with 17 bases between. Germline lookup yields CDR1 SGHRS and CDR2 YFSETQ. The CDR3 here is CASSLASGEYRTEAFF. CDR3 DNA: TGCGCCAGCAGCTTGGCCTCGGGAGAATATAGGACTGAAGCTTTCTTT.

The V and J genes are TRBV6-2 or TRBV6-3 and TRBJ2-1; 8 nucleotides match TRBD1. Trimming removed 2 bases from V and 6 bases from J; junction bases left unmatched: 6. Germline V CDR1 and CDR2: MNHEY, SVGEGT. The CDR3 is 15 amino acids. The CDR3, as DNA: TGTGCCAGCAGTTACCGGGACAGGACCTTCAATGAGCAGTTCTTC. It yields the protein CASSYRDRTFNEQFF.

The chain links TRBV6-2 or TRBV6-3 to TRBJ2-7; TRBD2 matches at 8 bases. The trim removed 2 bases at V and 7 bases at J, leaving 13 bases unmatched. The CDR3 is 16 amino acids. Per germline, CDR1 MNHEY and CDR2 SVGEGT. DNA of the CDR3: TGTGCCAGCAGTTACCCCCGGGGGGGGGCCTCTGGGGAGCAGTACTTC. This translates into CASSYPRGGASGEQYF.

The CDR3 sequence is CASKGYYEQYF. In DNA, the CDR3 is TGTGCCAGCAAGGGGTACTACGAGCAGTACTTC. The V call is TRBV6-5, the J call TRBJ2-7; weak D call: TRBD1 (5 bases). The CDR3 is 11 residues long. Trimming removed 7 bases from V and 3 bases from J, with 7 bases in between. The germline gives CDR1 MNHEY, CDR2 SVGAGI.

The V call is TRBV3-1 (or the pseudogene TRBV3-2), the J call TRBJ1-3, with D perhaps TRBD1 (6 bases). CDR1 is LGHDT, CDR2 YNNKEL, per germline (reference sequence). The CDR3 consists of 14 residues. The germline V and J ends were trimmed by 6 bases and 3 bases, with 12 bases remaining between them. CDR3 residues: CASSPNRVGNTIYF. DNA for the CDR3: TGTGCCAGCAGTCCCAACAGGGTTGGAAACACCATATATTTT.

The chain recombines TRBV29-1 with TRBJ2-2; a weak D match, TRBD1 (5 bases). Trimming shortened V by 6 bases and J by 1 base, and 6 bases separated the two germline ends. CDR1 is SQVTM and CDR2 is ANQGSEA in the germline V gene. The CDR3 covers 12 residues. Here the CDR3 reads CSVDRNTGELFF. CDR3 nucleotide sequence: TGCAGCGTCGACAGGAACACCGGGGAGCTGTTTTTT.

The chain carries TRBV5-1 and TRBJ2-7, with 9 bases matching TRBD2. Germline V gene sequence: CDR1 SGHRS, CDR2 YFSETQ. The junction had 3 bases not matched to a gene; V was cut back by 3 bases and J by 2 bases. The CDR3 extends over 14 amino acids. The CDR3 loop is CASSYSGRTYEQYF. CDR3 coding DNA: TGCGCCAGCAGCTATAGCGGGAGAACCTACGAGCAGTACTTC.

This chain uses TRBV5-4 with TRBJ1-4; TRBD1 is a possible D gene (6 bases). V was trimmed by 3 bases and J by 8 bases, leaving 14 bases between them. This CDR3 has 14 amino acids. Looked up from germline, CDR1 is SGHNT and CDR2 is YYREEE (reference sequence). DNA of the CDR3: TGTGCCAGCAGCTCGCCAGGGGATCGGGAAAAACTGTTTTTT. It codes for CASSSPGDREKLFF.

The CDR3 DNA reads TGCAGTGCCCCGACTAGAGAGACCCAGTACTTC. This translates into CSAPTRETQYF. V and J are TRBV20-1 and TRBJ2-5; the D gene is possibly TRBD2 (6 bases). Germline loops: CDR1 DFQATT, CDR2 SNEGSKA (reference sequence). This CDR3 is 11 amino acids long. V gave up 6 bases and J gave up 4 bases, with 9 bases separating them.

This sequence joins TRBV7-9 and TRBJ1-2, with D maybe TRBD1 (5 bases). Per germline, CDR1 SEHNR and CDR2 FQNEAQ (reference sequence). V lost 5 bases and J 4 bases, leaving 14 bases between the germline ends. CDR3 length equals 14 residues. The CDR3 DNA sequence: TGTGCCAGCAGCGCGTCAGGGTTTGTCTATGGCTACACCTTC. This sequence encodes CASSASGFVYGYTF.